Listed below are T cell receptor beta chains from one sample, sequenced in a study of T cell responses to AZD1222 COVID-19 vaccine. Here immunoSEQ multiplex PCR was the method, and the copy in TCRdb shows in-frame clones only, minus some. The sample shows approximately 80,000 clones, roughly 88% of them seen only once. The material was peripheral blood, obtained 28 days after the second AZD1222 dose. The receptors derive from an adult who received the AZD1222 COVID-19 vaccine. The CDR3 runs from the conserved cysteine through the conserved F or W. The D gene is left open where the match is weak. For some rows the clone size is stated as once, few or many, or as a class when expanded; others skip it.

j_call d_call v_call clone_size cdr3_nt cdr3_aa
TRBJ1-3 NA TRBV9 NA TGTGCCAGCAGCGTAGAGGGACACAGCTCTGGAAACACCATATATTTT CASSVEGHSSGNTIYF
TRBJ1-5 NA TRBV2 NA TGTGCCAGCAGCGCCGACGGGGTTCAGCCCCAGCATTTT CASSADGVQPQHF
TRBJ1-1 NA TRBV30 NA TGTGCCTGGAGTGTAGGGGTAGGGAAGAACACTGAAGCTTTCTTT CAWSVGVGKNTEAFF
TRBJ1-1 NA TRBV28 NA TGTGCCAGCAGTTTAACAGGGACGAACACTGAAGCTTTCTTT CASSLTGTNTEAFF
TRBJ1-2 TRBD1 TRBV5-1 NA TGCGCCAGCAGCGCGAGGACAGGAAACTATGGCTACACCTTC CASSARTGNYGYTF
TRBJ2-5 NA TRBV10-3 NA TGTGCCATCAGTGAGTCCTGGGGAGAGACCCAGTACTTC CAISESWGETQYF
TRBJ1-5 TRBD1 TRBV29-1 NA TGCAGCGTTTCCCCGGGACAGGGGGTTGGGCCCCAGCATTTT CSVSPGQGVGPQHF
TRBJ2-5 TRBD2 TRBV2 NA TGTGCCAGCAATAGACTAGCCCCAGAGACCCAGTACTTC CASNRLAPETQYF
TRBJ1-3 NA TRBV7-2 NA TGTGCCAGCAGTTCGCTCTCTGGAAACACCATATATTTT CASSSLSGNTIYF
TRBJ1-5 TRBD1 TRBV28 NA TGTGCCAGCAGTTTAGGGGACAGGCAGCCCCAGCATTTT CASSLGDRQPQHF
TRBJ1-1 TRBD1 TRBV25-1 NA TGTGCCAGCAGTGCATTTTCCGGGACAGGGCGAGATGAAGCTTTCTTT CASSAFSGTGRDEAFF
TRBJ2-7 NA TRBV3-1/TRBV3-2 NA TGTGCCAGCAGCCAGCCACTCGACCACCTGGGCGACGAGCAGTACTTC CASSQPLDHLGDEQYF
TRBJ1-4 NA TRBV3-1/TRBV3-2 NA TGTGCCAGCAGCCAAGTACAGGATCCTAATGAAAAACTGTTTTTT CASSQVQDPNEKLFF
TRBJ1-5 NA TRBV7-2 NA TGTGCCAGCAGCCAACAAGACAATCAGCCCCAGCATTTT CASSQQDNQPQHF
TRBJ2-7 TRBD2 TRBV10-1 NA TGCGCCAGCAGTGAGCCCAATGGGACTAGCGGGGGCCTTGTAAATTCCTACGAGCAGTACTTC CASSEPNGTSGGLVNSYEQYF
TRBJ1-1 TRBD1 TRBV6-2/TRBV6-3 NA TGTGCCAGCAGTCGGACCGGGACAGGGGGCGTGAACACTGAAGCTTTCTTT CASSRTGTGGVNTEAFF
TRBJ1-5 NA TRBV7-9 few TGTGCCAGCAGCTTATCACAGGATCAGCCCCAGCATTTT CASSLSQDQPQHF
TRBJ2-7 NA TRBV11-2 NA TGTGCCAGCAGCCAAGGACAGTCCTACGAGCAGTACTTC CASSQGQSYEQYF
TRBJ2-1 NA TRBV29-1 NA TGCAGCGTCCCCCGTGCGGGAAATAATGAGCAGTTCTTC CSVPRAGNNEQFF
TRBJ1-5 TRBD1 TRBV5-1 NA TGCGCCAGTCCGGGACAGGGATTGCCCCAGCATTTT CASPGQGLPQHF
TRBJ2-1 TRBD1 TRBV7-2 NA TGTGCCAGCAGCCTGGGACAGTCAAACAATGAGCAGTTCTTC CASSLGQSNNEQFF
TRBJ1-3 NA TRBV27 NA TGTGCCAGCAGTTTCAGGGTCCCAAACTCTGGAAACACCATATATTTT CASSFRVPNSGNTIYF
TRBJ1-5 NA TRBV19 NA TGTGCCAGTAGTCTTCCGGGACCCCGTCAGCCCCAGCATTTT CASSLPGPRQPQHF
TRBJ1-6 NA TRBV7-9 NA TGTGCCAGCAGCTTGGACGGCTCGAATTCACCCCTCCACTTT CASSLDGSNSPLHF
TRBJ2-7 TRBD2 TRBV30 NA TGTGCCTGGAGGAGACTAGCGGGAGGTTCCTACGAGCAGTACTTC CAWRRLAGGSYEQYF
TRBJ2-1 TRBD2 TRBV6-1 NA TGTGCCAGCAGTGAACCTATCGATAGCGGGAGAGGAGAGCAGTTCTTC CASSEPIDSGRGEQFF
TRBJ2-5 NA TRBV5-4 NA TGTGCCAGCAGCTTCAGGGACCAAGAGACCCAGTACTTC CASSFRDQETQYF
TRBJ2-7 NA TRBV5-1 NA TGCGCCAGCAGCTTGGGTCAGGCTAACCCCTACGAGCAGTACTTC CASSLGQANPYEQYF
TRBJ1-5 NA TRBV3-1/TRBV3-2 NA TGTGCCAGCAGCCTAAGTAGACCGGACAGTCGGTATAGCAATCAGCCCCAGCATTTT CASSLSRPDSRYSNQPQHF